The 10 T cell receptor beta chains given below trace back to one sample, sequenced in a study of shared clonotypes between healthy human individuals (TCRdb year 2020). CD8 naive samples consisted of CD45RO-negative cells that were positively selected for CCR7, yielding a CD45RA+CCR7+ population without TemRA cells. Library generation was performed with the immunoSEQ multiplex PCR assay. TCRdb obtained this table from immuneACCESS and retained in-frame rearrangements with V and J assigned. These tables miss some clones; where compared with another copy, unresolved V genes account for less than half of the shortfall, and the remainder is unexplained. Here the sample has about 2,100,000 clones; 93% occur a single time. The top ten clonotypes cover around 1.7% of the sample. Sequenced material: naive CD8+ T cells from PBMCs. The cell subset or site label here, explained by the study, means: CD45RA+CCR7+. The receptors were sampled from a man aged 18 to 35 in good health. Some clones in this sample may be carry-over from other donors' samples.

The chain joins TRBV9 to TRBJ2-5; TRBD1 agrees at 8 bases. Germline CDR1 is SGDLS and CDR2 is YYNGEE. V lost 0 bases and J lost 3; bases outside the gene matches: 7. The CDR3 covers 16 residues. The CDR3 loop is CASSVATGGLEETQYF. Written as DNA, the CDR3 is TGTGCCAGCAGCGTAGCTACAGGGGGGCTAGAAGAGACCCAGTACTTC.

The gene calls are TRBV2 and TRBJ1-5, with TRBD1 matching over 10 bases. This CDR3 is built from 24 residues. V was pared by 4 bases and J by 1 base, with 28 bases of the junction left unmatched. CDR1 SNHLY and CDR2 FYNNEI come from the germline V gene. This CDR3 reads CASSGWAQKNKPGQGSKSNQPQHF. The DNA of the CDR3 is TGTGCCAGCAGTGGATGGGCCCAAAAGAACAAACCGGGACAGGGGTCCAAAAGCAATCAGCCCCAGCATTTT.

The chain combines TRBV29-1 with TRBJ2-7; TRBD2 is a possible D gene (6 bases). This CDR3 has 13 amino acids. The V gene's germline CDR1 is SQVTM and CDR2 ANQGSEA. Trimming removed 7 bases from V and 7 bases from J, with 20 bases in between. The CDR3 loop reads CSAGGDLIGEQYF. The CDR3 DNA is TGCAGCGCGGGCGGGGACCTCATCGGGGAGCAGTACTTC.

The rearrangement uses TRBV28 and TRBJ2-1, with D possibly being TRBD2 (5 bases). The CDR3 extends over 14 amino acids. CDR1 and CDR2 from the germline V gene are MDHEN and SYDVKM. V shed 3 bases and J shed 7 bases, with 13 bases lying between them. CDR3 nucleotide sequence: TGTGCCAGCAGTTTCTCTCCGGGAAATAATGAGCAGTTCTTC. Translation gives CASSFSPGNNEQFF.

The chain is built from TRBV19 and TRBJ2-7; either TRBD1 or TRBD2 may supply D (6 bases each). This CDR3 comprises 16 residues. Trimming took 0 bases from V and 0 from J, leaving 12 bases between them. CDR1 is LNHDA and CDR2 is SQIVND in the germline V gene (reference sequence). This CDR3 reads CASSIDMEGGSYEQYF. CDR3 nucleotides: TGTGCCAGTAGTATAGATATGGAGGGGGGCTCCTACGAGCAGTACTTC.

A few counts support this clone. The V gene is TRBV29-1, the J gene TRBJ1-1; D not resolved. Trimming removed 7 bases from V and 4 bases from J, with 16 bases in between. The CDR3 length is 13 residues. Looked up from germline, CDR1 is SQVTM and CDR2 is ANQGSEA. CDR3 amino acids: CSAEPGVGTEAFF. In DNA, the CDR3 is TGCAGCGCCGAGCCCGGGGTGGGCACTGAAGCTTTCTTT.

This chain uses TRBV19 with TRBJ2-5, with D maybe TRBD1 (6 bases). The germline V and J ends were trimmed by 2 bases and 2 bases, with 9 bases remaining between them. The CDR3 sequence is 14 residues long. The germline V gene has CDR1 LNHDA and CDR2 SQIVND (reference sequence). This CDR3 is CASSIRGTQETQYF. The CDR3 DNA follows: TGTGCCAGTAGTATAAGGGGGACACAAGAGACCCAGTACTTC.

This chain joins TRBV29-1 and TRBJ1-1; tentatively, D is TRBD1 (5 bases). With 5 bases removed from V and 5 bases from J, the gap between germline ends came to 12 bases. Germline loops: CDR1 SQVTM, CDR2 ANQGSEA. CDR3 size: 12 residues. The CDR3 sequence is CSVFGGGTEAFF. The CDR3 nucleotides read TGCAGCGTTTTCGGCGGGGGGACTGAAGCTTTCTTT. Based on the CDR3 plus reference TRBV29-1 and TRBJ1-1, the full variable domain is SAVISQKPSRDICQRGTSLTIQCQVDSQVTMMFWYRQQPGQSLTLIATANQGSEATYESGFVIDKFPISRPNLTFSTLTVSNMSPEDSSIYLCSVFGGGTEAFFGQGTRLTVV.

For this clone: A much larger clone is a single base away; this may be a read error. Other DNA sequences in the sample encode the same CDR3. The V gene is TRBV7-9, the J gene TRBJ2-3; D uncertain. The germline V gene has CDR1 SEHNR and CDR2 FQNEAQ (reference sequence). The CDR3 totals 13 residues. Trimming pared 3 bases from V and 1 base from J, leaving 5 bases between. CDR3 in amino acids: CASSFGGTDTQYF. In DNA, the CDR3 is TGTGCCAGCAGCTTTGGGGGCACAGATACGCAGTATTTT.

In DNA, the CDR3 is TGTGCCAGCAGCTTAGTTTTCGCTGAAGCTTTCTTT. Protein sequence: CASSLVFAEAFF. V usage is TRBV7-9 and J usage is TRBJ1-1; D unclear. Per germline, CDR1 SEHNR and CDR2 FQNEAQ (reference sequence). V dropped 1 base and J dropped 6 bases, with 6 bases sitting between them. The CDR3 spans 12 residues.